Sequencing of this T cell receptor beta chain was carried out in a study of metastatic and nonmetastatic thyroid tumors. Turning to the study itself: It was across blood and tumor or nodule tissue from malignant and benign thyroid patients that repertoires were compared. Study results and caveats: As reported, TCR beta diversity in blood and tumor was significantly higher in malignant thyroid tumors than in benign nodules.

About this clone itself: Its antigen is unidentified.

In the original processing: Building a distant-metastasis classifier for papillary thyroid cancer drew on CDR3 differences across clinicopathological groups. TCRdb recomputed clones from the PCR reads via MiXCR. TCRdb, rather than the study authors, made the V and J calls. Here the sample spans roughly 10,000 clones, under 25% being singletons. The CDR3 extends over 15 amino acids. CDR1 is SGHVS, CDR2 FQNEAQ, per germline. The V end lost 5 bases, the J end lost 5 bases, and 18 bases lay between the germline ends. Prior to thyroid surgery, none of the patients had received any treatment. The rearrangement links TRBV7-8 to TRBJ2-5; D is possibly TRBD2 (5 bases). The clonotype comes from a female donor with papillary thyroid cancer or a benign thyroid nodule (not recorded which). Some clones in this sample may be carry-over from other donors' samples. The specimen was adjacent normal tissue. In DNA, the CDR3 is TGTGCCAGCAGCCTGGTTGTGCGGACTTTGGAGACCCAGTACTTC. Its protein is CASSLVVRTLETQYF.